Below, one T cell receptor (beta chain) is given with its context. The antigen is not known. The sample originates from a study of T cell repertoires in cytomegalovirus infection. The V gene's germline CDR1 is MDHEN and CDR2 SYDVKM. There are 16 residues in the CDR3. Trimming took 5 bases from V and 3 from J; bases not matched to a gene: 9. MiXCR, run by TCRdb on the reads, gives a single entry per CDR3 protein. Of roughly 250,000 distinct CDR3 sequences listed, 20% to 25% are singletons. Study-level results: The ex vivo response was dominated by HLA-C-restricted CMV-specific TCR beta clonotypes.

Sequences were obtained from CD8+ T cells from PBMCs. The sequence was obtained from a human donor in good health (CMV status not recorded). Some clones in this sample may be carry-over from other donors' samples. The J gene is TRBJ2-5, the V gene TRBV28; 10 bases agree with TRBD2. The CDR3 reads CASSVGIGLAEETQYF. The CDR3, as DNA: TGTGCCAGCAGTGTGGGCATAGGACTAGCGGAAGAGACCCAGTACTTC.